The 6 T cell receptor beta chains in this list originate from one sample, sequenced in a study of blood T cell repertoires in COVID-19. Measured with immunoSEQ multiplex PCR; TCRdb has only the in-frame clones, and not every one. The table has under 150,000 clones, roughly 91% seen once. Material for sequencing was peripheral blood. The receptor source for this set is a human donor in a cohort sampled during active COVID-19.

The chain uses TRBV7-9 and TRBJ2-2; TRBD1 is a possible D gene (8 bases). Germline-derived CDR1 and CDR2 are SEHNR and FQNEAQ (reference sequence). The ends were cut back, 2 bases at V and 1 base at J, with 11 bases in the middle. The CDR3 runs 16 residues. The CDR3 DNA sequence: TGTGCCAGCAGCTTAAGCGGGACAGGGAACACCGGGGAGCTGTTTTTT. Its protein is CASSLSGTGNTGELFF.

The chain combines TRBV5-1 with TRBJ1-2; 8 bases align to TRBD1. The CDR3 extends over 15 amino acids. Germline V gene data show CDR1 as SGHRS and CDR2 as YFSETQ. Trimming removed 1 base from V and 8 bases from J; junction bases left unmatched: 10. This CDR3 reads CASSLIGQGAEGYTF. The CDR3 nucleotides are TGCGCCAGCAGCTTGATTGGACAGGGCGCGGAGGGCTACACCTTC.

This sequence joins TRBV10-1 and TRBJ1-5; 7 bases map to TRBD1. V lost 6 bases and J lost 3; bases outside the gene matches: 5. CDR3 length: 14 residues. CDR1 and CDR2 (germline): WNHNN, SYGVQD (reference sequence). This CDR3 is CASSGTAHNQPQHF. CDR3 in DNA: TGCGCCAGCAGCGGGACAGCCCACAATCAGCCCCAGCATTTT.

The chain links TRBV3-1 (or the pseudogene TRBV3-2) to TRBJ2-6, with 7 nucleotides matching TRBD2. CDR1 LGHDT and CDR2 YNNKEL come from the germline V gene (reference sequence). The CDR3 is 17 residues long. V shed 3 bases and J 0 bases; nucleotides not matched to a gene: 5. The DNA for the CDR3 is TGTGCCAGCAGCCAGGGGAGGGGAAACTCTGGGGCCAACGTCCTGACTTTC. Residues: CASSQGRGNSGANVLTF.

This chain links TRBV6-6 with TRBJ1-5, with D possibly being TRBD1 (6 bases). This CDR3 has 15 amino acids. Trimming pared 6 bases from V and 2 bases from J, leaving 14 bases between. Germline V gives CDR1 MNHNY, CDR2 SVGAGI (reference sequence). The CDR3 spells CASSPGGLGNQPQHF. CDR3 DNA sequence: TGTGCCAGCAGCCCCGGGGGGCTGGGCAATCAGCCCCAGCATTTT.

The rearrangement joins TRBV5-1 to TRBJ1-4, with D perhaps matching TRBD1 (5 bases). V was shortened by 1 base and J by 9 bases, with 16 bases between the two germline ends. The CDR3 contains 15 residues. The germline CDR1 and CDR2 sequences are SGHRS and YFSETQ. CDR3 coding DNA: TGCGCCAGCAGCTTGTCGGCAGGGCCGGAGCAAAAACTGTTTTTT. It yields the protein CASSLSAGPEQKLFF.